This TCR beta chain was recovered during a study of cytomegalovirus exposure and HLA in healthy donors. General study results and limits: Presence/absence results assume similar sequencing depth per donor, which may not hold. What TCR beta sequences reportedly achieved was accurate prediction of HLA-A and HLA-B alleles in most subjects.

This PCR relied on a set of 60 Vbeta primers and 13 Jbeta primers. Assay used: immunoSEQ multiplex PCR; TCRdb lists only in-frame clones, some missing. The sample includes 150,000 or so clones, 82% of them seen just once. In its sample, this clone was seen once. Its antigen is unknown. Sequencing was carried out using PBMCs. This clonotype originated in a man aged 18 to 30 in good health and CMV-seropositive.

The CDR3 reads CASSVDGWAYEQYF. CDR3 bases: TGTGCCAGCAGCGTAGACGGGTGGGCCTACGAGCAGTACTTC. This chain joins TRBV9 and TRBJ2-7, with D unresolved. Germline CDR1 is SGDLS and CDR2 is YYNGEE. Trimming took 0 bases from V and 2 from J, leaving 9 bases between them. The CDR3 length is 14 residues.